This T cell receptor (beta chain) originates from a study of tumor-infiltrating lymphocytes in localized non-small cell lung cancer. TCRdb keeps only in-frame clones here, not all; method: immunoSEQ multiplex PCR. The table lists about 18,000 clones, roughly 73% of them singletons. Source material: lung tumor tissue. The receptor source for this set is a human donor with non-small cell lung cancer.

This CDR3 reads CASSLGGSRDNEQFF. The CDR3 DNA reads TGTGCCAGCAGCTTAGGAGGGTCTCGGGACAATGAGCAGTTCTTC. The chain carries TRBV11-3 and TRBJ2-1; a weak D match, TRBD2 (5 bases). Germline V CDR1 and CDR2: SGHNT, YENEEA. With 1 base removed from V and 5 bases from J, the gap between germline ends came to 12 bases. The CDR3 is made up of 15 amino acids.